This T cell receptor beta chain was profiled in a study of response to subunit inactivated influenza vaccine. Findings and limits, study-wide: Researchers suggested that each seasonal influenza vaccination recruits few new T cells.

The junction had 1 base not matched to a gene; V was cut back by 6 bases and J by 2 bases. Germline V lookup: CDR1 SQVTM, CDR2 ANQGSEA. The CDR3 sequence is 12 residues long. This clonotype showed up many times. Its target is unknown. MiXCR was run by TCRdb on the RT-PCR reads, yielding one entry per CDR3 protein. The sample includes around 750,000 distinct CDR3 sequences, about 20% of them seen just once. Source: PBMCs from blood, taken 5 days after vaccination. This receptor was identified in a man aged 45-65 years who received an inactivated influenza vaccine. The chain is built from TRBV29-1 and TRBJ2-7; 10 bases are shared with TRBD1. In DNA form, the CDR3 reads TGCAGCGTGGGACAGGGGACCTACGAGCAGTACTTC. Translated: CSVGQGTYEQYF.